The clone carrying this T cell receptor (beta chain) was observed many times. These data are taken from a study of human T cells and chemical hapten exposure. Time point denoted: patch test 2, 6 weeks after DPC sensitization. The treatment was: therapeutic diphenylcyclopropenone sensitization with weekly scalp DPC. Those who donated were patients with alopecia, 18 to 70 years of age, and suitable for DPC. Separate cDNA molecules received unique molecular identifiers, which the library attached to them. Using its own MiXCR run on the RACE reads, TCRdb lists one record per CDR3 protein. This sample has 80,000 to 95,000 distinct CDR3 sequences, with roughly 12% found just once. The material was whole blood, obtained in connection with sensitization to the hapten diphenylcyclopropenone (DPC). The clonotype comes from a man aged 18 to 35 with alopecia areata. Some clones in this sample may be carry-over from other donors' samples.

The CDR3 DNA follows: TGCGCCAGCAGCCAAGATATGACAGTAATTTCACCCCTCCACTTT. Translated: CASSQDMTVISPLHF. V gene TRBV4-3 combines with J gene TRBJ1-6, with a possible D match to TRBD1 (5 bases). Between the trimmed V and J ends, which lost 0 bases and 9 bases, there was a span of 12 bases. The length of the CDR3 is 15 residues. CDR1 and CDR2 (germline): LGHNA, YSLEER.